This TCR beta chain derives from a study of shared clonotypes between healthy human individuals. The CDR3 is 14 residues long. Germline loops: CDR1 SQVTM, CDR2 ANQGSEA. Trimming left V 6 bases short and J 0 bases short, with 14 bases between. The run depth of the assay was deep. Each sorted subset replicate got 200 ng genomic DNA, tens of thousands of genomes. TCRdb keeps only in-frame clones here, not all; method: immunoSEQ multiplex PCR. The table has 1,500,000 or so clones, about 96% seen once. This clone was picked up one time. Sequenced sample: naive CD4+ T cells sorted from blood. Regarding subset: CD45RA+ positively selected. The genes are TRBV29-1 and TRBJ1-1; tentatively, D is TRBD1 (5 bases). This clonotype was sampled from a man aged 30-40 years in good health. In nucleotides, the CDR3 is TGCAGCGTATCGAAGACAGCCATGAACACTGAAGCTTTCTTT. Amino acid sequence: CSVSKTAMNTEAFF.